This T cell receptor beta chain was found in a study of cytomegalovirus exposure and HLA in healthy donors. General observations from the study: Published work reported that the classifier diagnosed cytomegalovirus status with high specificity and sensitivity. Among donors in an Asian-associated ancestry cluster, a later analysis reportedly found fewer N-insertions than the approximately 670-donor mean.

The CDR3 consists of 13 residues. From germline, CDR1 is LGHNA and CDR2 YSLEER. V dropped 0 bases and J dropped 10 bases, with 10 bases sitting between them. PCR employed 60 Vbeta and 13 Jbeta primers. Per the original data handling: The count from a later analysis was tens of millions of unique TCR beta chains, some 10 million of them shared. Clones were sequenced by immunoSEQ multiplex PCR, and TCRdb holds only the in-frame ones, with some missing. D and trimming were read from the DNA, whereas the V and J calls and clone size are those reported in that table. The sample consists of about 110,000 clones, roughly 82% of them appearing once. Worth noting for this clone: Its antigen is as yet unknown.

The source of this sequence is a woman aged 50 to 60 in good health and CMV-seropositive. This chain links TRBV4-3 with TRBJ2-1; D perhaps matches TRBD2 (5 bases). The sample comprised PBMCs. The CDR3 spells CASSQDFGGEQFF. CDR3 nucleotide sequence: TGCGCCAGCAGCCAAGATTTTGGCGGGGAGCAGTTCTTC.